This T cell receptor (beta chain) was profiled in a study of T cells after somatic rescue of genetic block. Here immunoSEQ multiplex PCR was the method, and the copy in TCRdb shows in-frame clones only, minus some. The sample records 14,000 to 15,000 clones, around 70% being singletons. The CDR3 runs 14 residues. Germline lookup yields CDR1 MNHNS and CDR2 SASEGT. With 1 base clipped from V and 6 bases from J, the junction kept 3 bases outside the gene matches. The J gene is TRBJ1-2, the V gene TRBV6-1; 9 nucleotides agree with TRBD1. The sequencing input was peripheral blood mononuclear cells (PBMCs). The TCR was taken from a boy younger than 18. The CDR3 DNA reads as TGTGCCAGCAGTGAAGGAAGGACAGGGGATGGCTACACCTTC. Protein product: CASSEGRTGDGYTF.